These T cell receptor beta chains were read from a single sample in a study of tumour-infiltrating T cells in Burkitt lymphoma. Using immunoSEQ multiplex PCR, the repertoire was profiled, and TCRdb retains in-frame clones only, with some absent. The profile shows tens of thousands of clones, less than 35% of them singletons. What was sequenced was tumor tissue. The origin of the receptors is a human donor with Burkitt lymphoma. Each CDR3 is given with its conserved first and last residue. A D gene is named only where the DNA matches it firmly. The size entry is marked missing in some rows and otherwise reads once, few, many or a size class.

d_gene	abundance	v_gene	j_gene	CDR3aa	CDR3nt
TRBD2	few	TRBV5-1	TRBJ2-3	CASSLGPRAGETDTQYF	TGCGCCAGCAGCTTGGGCCCTAGAGCGGGGGAGACAGATACGCAGTATTTT
TRBD1	once	TRBV10-3	TRBJ2-7	CAIKGARGDPYEQYF	TGTGCCATCAAGGGGGCGAGGGGAGATCCCTACGAGCAGTACTTC
-	-	TRBV18	TRBJ2-2	CASSPQGGGSTGELFF	TGTGCCAGCTCACCCCAGGGAGGAGGGAGCACCGGGGAGCTGTTTTTT
-	-	TRBV20-1	TRBJ1-4	CSARDRVKLFF	TGCAGTGCTAGAGATCGGGTAAAACTGTTTTTT
-	-	TRBV7-2	TRBJ1-4	CASSLGRGEKLFF	TGTGCCAGCAGCTTAGGGAGAGGGGAAAAACTGTTTTTT
-	many	TRBV7-9	TRBJ1-5	CASSLSVQPQHF	TGTGCCAGCAGCCTGAGTGTTCAGCCCCAGCATTTT
-	-	TRBV30	TRBJ1-6	CAWSGWGGSYNSPLHF	TGTGCCTGGAGTGGCTGGGGGGGCTCCTATAATTCACCCCTCCACTTT
TRBD1	few	TRBV28	TRBJ2-3	CASRKQGADTQYF	TGTGCCAGCAGGAAACAGGGGGCTGATACGCAGTATTTT
TRBD2	few	TRBV5-5	TRBJ2-7	CASSLVGSGLLGYEQYF	TGTGCCAGCAGCTTGGTCGGTAGCGGGCTTCTTGGGTACGAGCAGTACTTC
-	few	TRBV30	TRBJ1-2	CAWSVRSPNYGYTF	TGTGCCTGGAGTGTACGGAGTCCGAACTATGGCTACACCTTC
-	-	TRBV11-1	TRBJ1-2	CASSSQGGTMNGYTF	TGTGCCAGCAGCTCACAGGGTGGGACCATGAATGGCTACACCTTC
-	-	TRBV5-4	TRBJ2-1	CASSLSLLLGQNNEQFF	TGTGCCAGCAGCCTGTCCCTTTTGCTAGGACAGAACAATGAGCAGTTCTTC
-	-	TRBV4-3	TRBJ1-1	CASSQDSWGPPWAFF	TGCGCCAGCAGCCAAGACTCCTGGGGGCCGCCGTGGGCTTTCTTT
-	few	TRBV28	TRBJ1-5	CASIPGSLSNQPQHF	TGTGCCAGCATCCCCGGGTCTCTCTCAAATCAGCCCCAGCATTTT
-	-	TRBV29-1	TRBJ1-2	CSVEKGVEVYGYTF	TGCAGCGTTGAGAAAGGGGTTGAAGTCTACGGCTACACCTTC
TRBD2	-	TRBV7-2	TRBJ2-3	CASSLVVAGGPVDTQYF	TGTGCCAGCAGCTTAGTTGTCGCGGGGGGGCCCGTAGATACGCAGTATTTT
-	-	TRBV4-3	TRBJ2-1	CASSQSLSNNEQFF	TGCGCCAGCAGCCAATCACTTAGTAACAATGAGCAGTTCTTC
-	-	TRBV29-1	TRBJ2-1	CSVPGLRGNEQFF	TGCAGCGTTCCAGGGTTACGTGGCAATGAGCAGTTCTTC
-	-	TRBV19	TRBJ1-3	CASSIARRTGNTIYF	TGTGCCAGTAGTATAGCCCGCAGGACTGGAAACACCATATATTTT
TRBD1	-	TRBV5-1	TRBJ1-1	CASSLGWDRLNTEAFF	TGCGCCAGTAGCTTGGGTTGGGACAGACTGAACACTGAAGCTTTCTTT
-	few	TRBV19	TRBJ1-1	CASGRGVRSTEAFF	TGTGCCAGTGGCCGTGGGGTGCGGAGCACTGAAGCTTTCTTT
TRBD1	-	TRBV4-3	TRBJ1-4	CASSWDRMDEKLFF	TGCGCCAGCAGCTGGGACAGAATGGATGAAAAACTGTTTTTT
-	-	TRBV5-1	TRBJ2-4	CASSLRGENIQYF	TGCGCCAGCAGCTTAAGGGGTGAAAACATTCAGTACTTC
TRBD2	-	TRBV25-1	TRBJ2-3	CASSGDRLAGTDTQYF	TGTGCCAGCAGTGGGGACAGACTAGCGGGCACAGATACGCAGTATTTT
-	-	TRBV7-9	TRBJ1-1	CASSLAPGRGTEAFF	TGTGCCAGCAGCTTAGCGCCTGGCAGGGGCACTGAAGCTTTCTTT
-	-	TRBV19	TRBJ1-1	CASSIAPNTEAFF	TGTGCCAGTAGTATTGCTCCCAACACTGAAGCTTTCTTT
-	few	TRBV5-1	TRBJ2-5	CASSLSPVQGETQYF	TGCGCCAGCAGCTTGTCCCCGGTCCAGGGAGAGACCCAGTACTTC
-	few	TRBV9	TRBJ1-5	CASSVVEGRGQPRRGGQPQHF	TGTGCCAGCAGCGTAGTTGAGGGACGAGGACAGCCCAGGCGAGGAGGACAGCCCCAGCATTTT
-	-	TRBV21-1	TRBJ2-5	CASSIQSGTSPQETQYF	TGTGCCAGCAGCATTCAATCAGGGACTTCCCCTCAAGAGACCCAGTACTTC
TRBD1	-	TRBV7-2	TRBJ2-2	CASSRRQGAGTGELFF	TGTGCCAGCAGCCGGAGACAGGGGGCCGGCACCGGGGAGCTGTTTTTT
TRBD2	-	TRBV19	TRBJ2-6	CACTGGSGANVLTF	TGTGCCTGCACGGGGGGGTCAGGGGCCAACGTCCTGACTTTC
TRBD1	few	TRBV6-4	TRBJ2-2	CATRRTGQGYAANTGELFF	TGTGCCACCCGTCGGACGGGACAGGGATACGCCGCGAACACCGGGGAGCTGTTTTTT
-	-	TRBV4-1	TRBJ2-2	CASSPGSQANTGELFF	TGCGCCAGCAGCCCCGGTAGTCAGGCCAACACCGGGGAGCTGTTTTTT
-	-	TRBV4-1	TRBJ1-1	CASSLRTKIGTEAFF	TGCGCCAGCAGCCTTCGAACCAAGATCGGTACTGAAGCTTTCTTT
TRBD1	few	TRBV7-9	TRBJ2-7	CASSDRVSDEQYF	TGTGCCAGCAGCGACAGGGTTTCGGACGAGCAGTACTTC
-	few	TRBV5-1	TRBJ1-2	CASSPQLQGSYGYTF	TGCGCCAGCAGCCCCCAACTACAGGGATCTTACGGCTACACCTTC
TRBD2	-	TRBV2	TRBJ2-3	CASSAGLAGPDTQYF	TGTGCCAGCAGTGCAGGACTAGCGGGGCCAGATACGCAGTATTTT
-	few	TRBV29-1	TRBJ1-1	CSVEGNWNTEAFF	TGCAGCGTGGAGGGGAACTGGAACACTGAAGCTTTCTTT
TRBD1	-	TRBV13	TRBJ2-7	CASSLGDRGRDEQYF	TGTGCCAGCAGCTTAGGGGACAGGGGTAGGGACGAGCAGTACTTC
TRBD2	few	TRBV7-9	TRBJ2-1	CASSTGTSGGANEQFF	TGTGCCAGCAGCACCGGGACTAGCGGGGGGGCTAATGAGCAGTTCTTC
-	-	TRBV7-9	TRBJ2-7	CASSLAGGSYEQYF	TGTGCCAGCAGCTTAGCGGGGGGTTCCTACGAGCAGTACTTC
-	-	TRBV7-7	TRBJ2-5	CASSEPRGGLETQYF	TGTGCCAGCTCCGAGCCACGGGGAGGTTTAGAGACCCAGTACTTC
-	-	TRBV5-1	TRBJ1-2	CASREWGLDGYTF	TGCGCCAGCAGGGAATGGGGGCTGGATGGCTACACCTTC
TRBD1	few	TRBV6-6	TRBJ2-2	CASRGAQGNSGELFF	TGTGCCAGCAGAGGGGCACAGGGGAATTCGGGGGAGCTGTTTTTT
-	once	TRBV19	TRBJ2-1	CASGGRIWNEQFF	TGTGCCTCCGGGGGTAGGATCTGGAATGAGCAGTTCTTC
-	few	TRBV2	TRBJ1-2	CASSEKYSHYGYTF	TGTGCCAGCAGTGAGAAGTATTCTCACTATGGCTACACCTTC
-	-	TRBV11-1	TRBJ1-4	CASSLAPGEDQLFF	TGTGCCAGCAGCTTAGCCCCAGGGGAGGATCAACTGTTTTTT
-	few	TRBV2	TRBJ2-2	CASRRGPNTGELFF	TGTGCCAGCAGGCGAGGGCCCAACACCGGGGAGCTGTTTTTT
-	-	TRBV7-9	TRBJ1-4	CASSANREEKLFF	TGTGCCAGCAGCGCAAACAGGGAAGAAAAACTGTTTTTT
-	-	TRBV6-1	TRBJ1-2	CASSGQGFDGYTF	TGTGCCAGCAGTGGGCAGGGGTTTGATGGCTACACCTTC
TRBD2	few	TRBV4-3	TRBJ2-3	CASRAGGTDTQYF	TGCGCCAGCAGGGCGGGGGGGACAGATACGCAGTATTTT
-	few	TRBV18	TRBJ2-5	CASSEIQETQYF	TGTGCCAGCTCAGAGATCCAAGAGACCCAGTACTTC
-	-	TRBV7-9	TRBJ1-6	CASSLAGSPLHF	TGTGCCAGCAGCTTAGCGGGATCACCCCTCCACTTT
TRBD1	few	TRBV5-6	TRBJ1-1	CASSFSTGAGGTEAFF	TGTGCCAGCAGCTTTAGTACAGGGGCGGGAGGGACTGAAGCTTTCTTT